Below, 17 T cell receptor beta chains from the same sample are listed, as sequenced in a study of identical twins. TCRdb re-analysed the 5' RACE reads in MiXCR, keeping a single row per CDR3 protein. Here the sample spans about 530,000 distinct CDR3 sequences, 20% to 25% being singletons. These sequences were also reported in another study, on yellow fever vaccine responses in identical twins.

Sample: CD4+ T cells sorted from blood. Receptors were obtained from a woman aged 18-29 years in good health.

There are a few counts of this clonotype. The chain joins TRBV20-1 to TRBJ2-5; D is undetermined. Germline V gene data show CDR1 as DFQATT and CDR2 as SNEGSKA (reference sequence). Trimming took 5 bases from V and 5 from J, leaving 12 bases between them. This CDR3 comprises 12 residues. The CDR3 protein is CSAPASGETQYF. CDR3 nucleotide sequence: TGCAGTGCTCCTGCCAGTGGTGAGACCCAGTACTTC.

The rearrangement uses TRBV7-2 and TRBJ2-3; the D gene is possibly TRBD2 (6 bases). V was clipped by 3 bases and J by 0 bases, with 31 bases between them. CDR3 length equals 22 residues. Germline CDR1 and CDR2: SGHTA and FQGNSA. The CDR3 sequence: CASSFRIPRDSTGLTSTDTQYF. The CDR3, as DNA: TGTGCCAGCAGCTTTAGGATACCGCGGGACTCAACGGGCCTGACTAGCACAGATACGCAGTATTTT.

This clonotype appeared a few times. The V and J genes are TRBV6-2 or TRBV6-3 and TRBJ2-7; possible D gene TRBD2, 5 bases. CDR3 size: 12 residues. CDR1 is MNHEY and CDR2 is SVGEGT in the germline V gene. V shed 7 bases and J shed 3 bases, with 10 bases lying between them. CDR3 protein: CASTEGYYEQYF. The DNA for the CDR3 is TGTGCCAGCACCGAGGGTTACTACGAGCAGTACTTC.

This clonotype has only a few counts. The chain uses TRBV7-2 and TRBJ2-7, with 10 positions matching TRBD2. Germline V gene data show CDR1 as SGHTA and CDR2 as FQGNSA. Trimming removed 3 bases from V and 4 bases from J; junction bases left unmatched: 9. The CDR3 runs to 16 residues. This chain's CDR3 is CASSFGTSVSRYEQYF. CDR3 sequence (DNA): TGTGCCAGCAGCTTCGGGACTAGCGTATCCCGATACGAGCAGTACTTC.

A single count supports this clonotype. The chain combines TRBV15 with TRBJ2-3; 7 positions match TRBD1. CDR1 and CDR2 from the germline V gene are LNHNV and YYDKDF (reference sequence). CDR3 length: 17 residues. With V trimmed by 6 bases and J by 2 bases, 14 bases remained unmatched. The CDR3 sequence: CATRRGNDRVFTDTQYF. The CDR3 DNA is TGTGCCACCAGGAGGGGAAACGACAGGGTCTTCACAGATACGCAGTATTTT.

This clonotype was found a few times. The CDR3 bases are TGCGCCAGCAGCGCCCTGGGACTAGCGGGAGCCAGCCACGAGCAGTACTTC. Translation: CASSALGLAGASHEQYF. V usage is TRBV5-1 and J usage is TRBJ2-7, with TRBD2 matching over 14 bases. CDR1 is SGHRS and CDR2 is YFSETQ in the germline V gene. V lost 4 bases to trimming and J lost 5 bases; unmatched junction nucleotides: 11. The CDR3 contains 17 residues.

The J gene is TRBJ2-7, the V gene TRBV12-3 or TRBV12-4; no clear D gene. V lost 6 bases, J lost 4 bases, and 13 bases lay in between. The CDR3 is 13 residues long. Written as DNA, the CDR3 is TGTGCCAGCAGCCCCGGCAGGCGGTACGAGCAGTACTTC. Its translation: CASSPGRRYEQYF.

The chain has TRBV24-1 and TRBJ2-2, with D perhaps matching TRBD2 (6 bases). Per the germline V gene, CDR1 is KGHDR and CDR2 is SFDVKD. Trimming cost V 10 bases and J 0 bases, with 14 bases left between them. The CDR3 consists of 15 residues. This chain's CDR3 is CATQKAGTNTGELFF. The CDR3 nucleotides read TGTGCCACTCAAAAAGCGGGTACGAACACCGGGGAGCTGTTTTTT.

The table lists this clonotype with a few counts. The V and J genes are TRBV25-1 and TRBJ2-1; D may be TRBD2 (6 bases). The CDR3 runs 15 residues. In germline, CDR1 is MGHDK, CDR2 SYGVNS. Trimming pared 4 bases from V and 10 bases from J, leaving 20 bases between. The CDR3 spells CASSVLRTVGGEQFF. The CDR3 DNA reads TGTGCCAGCAGTGTACTCCGGACTGTGGGAGGCGAGCAGTTCTTC.

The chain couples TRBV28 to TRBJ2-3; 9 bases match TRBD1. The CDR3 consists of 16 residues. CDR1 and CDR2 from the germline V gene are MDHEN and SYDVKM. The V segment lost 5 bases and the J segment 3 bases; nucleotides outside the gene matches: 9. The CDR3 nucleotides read TGTGCCAGCAGTCCGAAAACAGGGGGCACGACAGATACGCAGTATTTT. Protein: CASSPKTGGTTDTQYF.

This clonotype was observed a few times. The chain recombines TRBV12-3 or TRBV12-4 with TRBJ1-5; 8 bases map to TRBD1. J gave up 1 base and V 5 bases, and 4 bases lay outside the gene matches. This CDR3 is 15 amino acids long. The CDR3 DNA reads TGTGCCAGCAGTCCCACAGGGGGGAGCAATCAGCCCCAGCATTTT. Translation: CASSPTGGSNQPQHF.

The CDR3, as DNA: TGTGCCAGCAGCTACGGCAGTGGGGGTGAGCAGTTCTTC. This gives the protein CASSYGSGGEQFF. The gene calls are TRBV3-1 and TRBJ2-1; possibly TRBD1 or TRBD2 for D (5 bases each). V dropped 5 bases and J dropped 9 bases, with 14 bases sitting between them. Germline V gene sequence: CDR1 LGHDT, CDR2 YNNKEL (reference sequence). The CDR3 runs to 13 residues.

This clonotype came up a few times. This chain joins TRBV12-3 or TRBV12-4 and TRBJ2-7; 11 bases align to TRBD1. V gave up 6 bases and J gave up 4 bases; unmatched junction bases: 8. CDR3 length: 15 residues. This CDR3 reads CASRVGQGGWYEQYF. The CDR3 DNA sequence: TGTGCCAGCAGAGTGGGACAGGGGGGATGGTACGAGCAGTACTTC.

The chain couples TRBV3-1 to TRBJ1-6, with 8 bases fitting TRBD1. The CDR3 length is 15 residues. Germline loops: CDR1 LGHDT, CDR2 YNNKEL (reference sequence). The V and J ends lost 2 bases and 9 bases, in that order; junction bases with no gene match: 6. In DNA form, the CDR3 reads TGTGCCAGCAGCCAACTGGACAGGGTTGTTTCACCCCTCCACTTT. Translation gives CASSQLDRVVSPLHF.

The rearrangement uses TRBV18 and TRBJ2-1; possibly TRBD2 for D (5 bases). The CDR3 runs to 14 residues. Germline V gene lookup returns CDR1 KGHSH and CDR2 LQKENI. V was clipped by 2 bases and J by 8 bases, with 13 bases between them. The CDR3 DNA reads TGTGCCAGCTCACCAAGCGCGGGTTTGGATGAGCAGTTCTTC. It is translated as CASSPSAGLDEQFF. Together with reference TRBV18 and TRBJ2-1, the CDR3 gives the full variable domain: NAGVMQNPRHLVRRRGQEARLRCSPMKGHSHVYWYRQLPEEGLKFMVYLQKENIIDESGMPKERFSAEFPKEGPSILRIQQVVRGDSAAYFCASSPSAGLDEQFFGPGTRLTVL.

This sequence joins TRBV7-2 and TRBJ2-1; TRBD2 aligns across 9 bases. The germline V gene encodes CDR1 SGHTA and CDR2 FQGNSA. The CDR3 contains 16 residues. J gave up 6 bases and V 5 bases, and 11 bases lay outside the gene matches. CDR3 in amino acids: CASSPPGLAVANEQFF. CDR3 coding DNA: TGTGCCAGCAGCCCCCCGGGACTAGCTGTCGCCAATGAGCAGTTCTTC.

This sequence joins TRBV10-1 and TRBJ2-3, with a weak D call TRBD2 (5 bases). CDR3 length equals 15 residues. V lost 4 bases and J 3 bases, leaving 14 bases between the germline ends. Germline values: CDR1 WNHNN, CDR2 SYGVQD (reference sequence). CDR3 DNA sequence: TGCGCCAGCAGTGGGCGAGGGCTGGGGACAGATACGCAGTATTTT. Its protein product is CASSGRGLGTDTQYF.